A single T cell receptor (beta chain) is shown here with its context. V shed 4 bases, J shed 2 bases, and the junction held 13 bases outside the gene matches. CDR3 length: 17 amino acids. Germline V gene sequence: CDR1 MNHEY, CDR2 SVGEGT. Repertoires were generated with immunoSEQ multiplex PCR, while TCRdb's copy carries only in-frame clones and drops some. The sample has 100,000 to 150,000 clones, 65% to 90% seen once. The sample comes from a study of blood T cell repertoires in COVID-19. Study summary: The samples span acute and convalescent COVID-19 from the United States, Italy and Spain.

This TCR derives from an elderly woman with acute or convalescent COVID-19. Sequencing used peripheral blood. J is TRBJ2-5 and V is TRBV6-2 or TRBV6-3; 7 bases line up with TRBD1. This CDR3 is CASSWIPGQRSQETQYF. The CDR3 DNA reads TGTGCCAGCAGTTGGATCCCGGGACAGAGAAGTCAAGAGACCCAGTACTTC.